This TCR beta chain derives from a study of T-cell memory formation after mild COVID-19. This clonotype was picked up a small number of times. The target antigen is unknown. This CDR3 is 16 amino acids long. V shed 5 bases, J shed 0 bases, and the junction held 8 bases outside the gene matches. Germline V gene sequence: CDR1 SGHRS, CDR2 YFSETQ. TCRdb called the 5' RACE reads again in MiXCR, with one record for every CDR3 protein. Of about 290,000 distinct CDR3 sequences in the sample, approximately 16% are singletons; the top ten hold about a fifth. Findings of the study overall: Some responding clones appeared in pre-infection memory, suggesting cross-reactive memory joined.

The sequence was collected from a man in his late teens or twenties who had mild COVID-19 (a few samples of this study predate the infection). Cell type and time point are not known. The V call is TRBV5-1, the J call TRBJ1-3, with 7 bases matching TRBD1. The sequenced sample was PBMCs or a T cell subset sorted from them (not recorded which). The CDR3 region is CASSFEGAGSGNTIYF. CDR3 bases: TGCGCCAGCAGTTTTGAGGGGGCAGGCTCTGGAAACACCATATATTTT.